This T cell receptor beta chain was documented in a study of blood T cell repertoires in COVID-19. Turning to the study itself: The United States, Italy and Spain were the sources of the acute and convalescent COVID-19 samples. T cells, B-cell-depleted T cells, or PBMCs provided the cDNA or gDNA that served as material.

Germline-derived CDR1 and CDR2 are MNHNS and SASEGT. V was shortened by 3 bases and J by 7 bases, with 9 bases between the two germline ends. The CDR3 runs to 13 residues. As processed by the authors: Quantification of nucleated cells was approximated via reference gene primer amplification. TCRdb keeps only in-frame clones here, not all; method: immunoSEQ multiplex PCR. V, J and clone size are taken as reported in that table, and D and trimming were inferred from the DNA itself. The sample shows 230,000 or so clones, about four fifths of them seen only once. This rearrangement joins TRBV6-1 to TRBJ1-4; no clear D. This clonotype was sampled from a man aged 40-55 years with active or convalescent COVID-19. Sample: peripheral blood. In DNA form, the CDR3 reads TGTGCCAGCAGTGAGACCGGGATTGAAAAACTGTTTTTT. Translation gives CASSETGIEKLFF.